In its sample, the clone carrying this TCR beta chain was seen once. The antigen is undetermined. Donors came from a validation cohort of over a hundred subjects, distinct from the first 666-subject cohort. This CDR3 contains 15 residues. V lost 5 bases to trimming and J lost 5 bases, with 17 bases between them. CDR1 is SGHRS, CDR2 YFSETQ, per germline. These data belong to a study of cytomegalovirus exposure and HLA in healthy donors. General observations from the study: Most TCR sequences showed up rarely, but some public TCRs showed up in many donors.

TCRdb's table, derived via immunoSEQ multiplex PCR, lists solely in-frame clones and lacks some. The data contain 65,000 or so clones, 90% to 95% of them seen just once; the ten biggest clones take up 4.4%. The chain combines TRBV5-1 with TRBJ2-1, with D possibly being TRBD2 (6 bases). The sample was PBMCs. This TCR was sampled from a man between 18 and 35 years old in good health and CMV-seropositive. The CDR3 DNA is TGCGCCAGCAGTCTCGGGGGAGCCCCCCACAATGAGCAGTTCTTC. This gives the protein CASSLGGAPHNEQFF.